Following are 20 T cell receptor beta chains from one sample sequenced in a study of blood T cell repertoires in COVID-19. Libraries were prepared by immunoSEQ multiplex PCR; TCRdb keeps only in-frame clonotypes and omits some of them. Of 250,000 or so clones listed, around 89% are singletons. Sequences were obtained from PBMCs or T cells enriched from blood (not recorded which). The receptor set was obtained from a woman aged 25 to 45 with acute COVID-19.

This clone appeared once. The rearrangement uses TRBV28 and TRBJ1-2, with TRBD1 matching over 7 bases. V gave up 6 bases and J gave up 4 bases; unmatched junction bases: 11. This CDR3 region has 15 residues. Germline CDR1 reads MDHEN; CDR2 reads SYDVKM. CDR3 sequence (DNA): TGTGCCAGCAGCGGGACAGCATACTTACTCTATGGCTACACCTTC. Translating gives CASSGTAYLLYGYTF.

The chain has TRBV29-1 and TRBJ1-1; no firm D call. Trimming took 3 bases from V and 0 from J, leaving 14 bases between them. The CDR3 has 15 amino acids. Germline loops: CDR1 SQVTM, CDR2 ANQGSEA. The CDR3 loop reads CSVDIDRRLNTEAFF. CDR3 in DNA: TGCAGCGTTGATATCGACCGCAGGCTGAACACTGAAGCTTTCTTT. The full variable domain, in which reference TRBV29-1 and TRBJ1-1 provide the parts outside the CDR3, is SAVISQKPSRDICQRGTSLTIQCQVDSQVTMMFWYRQQPGQSLTLIATANQGSEATYESGFVIDKFPISRPNLTFSTLTVSNMSPEDSSIYLCSVDIDRRLNTEAFFGQGTRLTVV.

The chain combines TRBV7-3 with TRBJ2-1; 8 bases agree with TRBD2. The CDR3 loop spans 16 amino acids. After removal of 5 bases from V and 7 bases from J, the junction contained 13 bases not matched to a gene. Germline V lookup: CDR1 SGHTA, CDR2 FQGTGA. CDR3 amino acids: CASSQAGAGGMNEQFF. For the CDR3, the DNA is TGTGCCAGCAGCCAAGCGGGGGCGGGAGGTATGAATGAGCAGTTCTTC.

J is TRBJ2-1 and V is TRBV10-3, with 8 bases identical to TRBD2. The ends lost 7 bases at V and 4 bases at J; junction bases unmatched: 9. Germline V lookup: CDR1 ENHRY, CDR2 SYGVKD. CDR3 length: 15 amino acids. The CDR3 protein is CAINPGSGIYNEQFF. As DNA, the CDR3 is TGTGCCATCAACCCGGGTAGCGGGATTTACAATGAGCAGTTCTTC.

This sequence joins TRBV29-1 and TRBJ2-3, with D maybe TRBD2 (6 bases). This CDR3 comprises 13 residues. Looked up from germline, CDR1 is SQVTM and CDR2 is ANQGSEA. Trimming pared 4 bases from V and 0 bases from J, leaving 8 bases between. Here the CDR3 DNA reads TGCAGCGTTGTGGGGGGTAGCACAGATACGCAGTATTTT. It yields the protein CSVVGGSTDTQYF.

The chain couples TRBV18 to TRBJ2-3, with 15 bases lining up with TRBD2. CDR1 KGHSH and CDR2 LQKENI come from the germline V gene. The CDR3 runs 19 residues. Germline trimming cut 4 bases from V and 2 bases from J; bases unmatched to any gene: 10. CDR3 amino acids: CASSLGTSGRTLNTDTQYF. The CDR3 coding sequence is TGTGCCAGCTCACTCGGGACTAGCGGGAGGACCCTGAACACAGATACGCAGTATTTT.

The chain combines TRBV28 with TRBJ2-7; D remains ambiguous. V was pared by 3 bases and J by 2 bases, with 14 bases between. The germline V gene encodes CDR1 MDHEN and CDR2 SYDVKM. This CDR3 region has 15 residues. Here the CDR3 reads CASSLSSDRTYEQYF. CDR3 DNA: TGTGCCAGCAGTTTGTCCAGCGACCGAACCTACGAGCAGTACTTC.

A few counts support this clone. The genes are TRBV21-1 and TRBJ1-1. TRBV21-1 is annotated as a pseudogene. CDR3 size: 18 residues. The CDR3 protein is CASSKALGRTTMNTEAFF. As DNA, the CDR3 is TGTGCCAGCAGCAAAGCGCTAGGGCGGACGACTATGAACACTGAAGCTTTCTTT.

The chain uses TRBV10-3 and TRBJ1-2; D gene uncertain. Germline assignment: CDR1 ENHRY and CDR2 SYGVKD. The germline V and J ends were trimmed by 2 bases and 2 bases, with 9 bases remaining between them. This CDR3 comprises 14 residues. Here the CDR3 reads CAISEIGGNYGYTF. In nucleotides, the CDR3 is TGTGCCATCAGTGAGATTGGAGGGAACTATGGCTACACCTTC.

V is TRBV19 and J is TRBJ1-2, with no clear D. V was cut by 3 bases and J by 5 bases, with 10 bases left in between. CDR1 and CDR2 from the germline V gene are LNHDA and SQIVND (reference sequence). This CDR3 comprises 13 residues. DNA of the CDR3: TGTGCCAGTAGTATCCGGGAGCTTTATGGCTACACCTTC. Its protein product is CASSIRELYGYTF. Filled out from reference TRBV19 and TRBJ1-2, the complete variable domain reads DGGITQSPKYLFRKEGQNVTLSCEQNLNHDAMYWYRQDPGQGLRLIYYSQIVNDFQKGDIAEGYSVSREKKESFPLTVTSAQKNPTAFYLCASSIRELYGYTFGSGTRLTVV.

The chain has TRBV29-1 and TRBJ2-5; the match to TRBD2 covers 7 bases. The junction had 4 bases not matched to a gene; V was cut back by 6 bases and J by 0 bases. CDR3 size: 13 residues. The germline gives CDR1 SQVTM, CDR2 ANQGSEA. DNA for the CDR3: TGCAGCGTGTCCCTAGCGGACCAAGAGACCCAGTACTTC. Encoded protein: CSVSLADQETQYF.

V gene TRBV30 combines with J gene TRBJ2-7; 10 positions match TRBD1. Unmatched junction bases numbered 7, after V lost 8 bases and J lost 3 bases. Germline-derived CDR1 and CDR2 are GTSNPN and SVGIG (reference sequence). This CDR3 is 13 amino acids long. The CDR3 nucleotides are TGTGCCACTACCGGGACAGGGGTCTACGAGCAGTACTTC. Protein product: CATTGTGVYEQYF. Full variable domain (outside the CDR3, taken from reference TRBV30 and TRBJ2-7): SQTIHQWPATLVQPVGSPLSLECTVEGTSNPNLYWYRQAAGRGLQLLFYSVGIGQISSEVPQNLSASRPQDRQFILSSKKLLLSDSGFYLCATTGTGVYEQYFGPGTRLTVT.

The V gene is TRBV27, the J gene TRBJ2-7; TRBD1 matches at 9 bases. V lost 6 bases, J lost 5 bases, and 8 bases stayed unmatched. Germline CDR1 and CDR2: MNHEY and SMNVEV (reference sequence). The CDR3 has 14 amino acids. The CDR3 sequence is CASRPGTGNHEQYF. CDR3 DNA: TGTGCCAGCAGGCCCGGGACAGGGAACCACGAGCAGTACTTC.

V and J are TRBV3-1 (or the pseudogene TRBV3-2) and TRBJ1-3; D remains ambiguous. Germline CDR1 is LGHDT and CDR2 is YNNKEL (reference sequence). The ends were cut back, 8 bases at V and 1 base at J, with 27 bases in the middle. The CDR3 covers 19 residues. DNA of the CDR3: TGTGCCAGCCCTCACTCGAAGGTCGGACTAGCCTTATCTGGAAACACCATATATTTT. Translation gives CASPHSKVGLALSGNTIYF.

The rearrangement joins TRBV4-1 to TRBJ2-1, with 12 bases that match TRBD2. The CDR3 loop spans 16 amino acids. The J segment lost 8 bases and the V segment lost 1 base, leaving 6 bases of the junction unmatched. Germline loops: CDR1 MGHRA, CDR2 YSYEKL. DNA of the CDR3: TGCGCCAGCAGCCAAGGTATGCTAGCGGGAGGGGATGAGCAGTTCTTC. It yields the protein CASSQGMLAGGDEQFF.

This chain connects TRBV25-1 to TRBJ2-2; a weak D match, TRBD1 (5 bases). Trimming took 10 bases from V and 1 from J, leaving 19 bases between them. CDR1 is MGHDK and CDR2 is SYGVNS in the germline V gene. This CDR3 contains 16 residues. The CDR3 spells CATKPAETENTGELFF. CDR3 nucleotide sequence: TGTGCCACCAAACCAGCCGAGACAGAGAACACCGGGGAGCTGTTTTTT.

The chain links TRBV5-4 to TRBJ2-7, with D possibly matching TRBD2 (6 bases). The CDR3 sequence is 15 residues long. Trimming removed 4 bases from V and 6 bases from J, with 20 bases in between. CDR1 is SGHNT, CDR2 YYREEE, per germline (reference sequence). CDR3 nucleotides: TGTGCCAGCAGCAAGGAAACAGGACTCGGGGGCGAGCAGTACTTC. Translation gives CASSKETGLGGEQYF.

V and J are TRBV4-1 and TRBJ1-3; D remains ambiguous. The CDR3 runs to 17 residues. Germline-derived CDR1 and CDR2 are MGHRA and YSYEKL. Trimming removed 1 base from V and 0 bases from J, with 13 bases in between. The CDR3 here is CASSQAVGYPSGNTIYF. CDR3 in DNA: TGCGCCAGCAGCCAAGCCGTCGGGTACCCCTCTGGAAACACCATATATTTT.

The chain combines TRBV13 with TRBJ2-7; D uncertain. Germline V gene data show CDR1 as PRHDT and CDR2 as FYEKMQ (reference sequence). V dropped 4 bases and J dropped 2 bases, with 3 bases sitting between them. The CDR3 totals 11 residues. The CDR3 reads CASSSAYEQYF. CDR3 sequence (DNA): TGTGCCAGCAGCTCCGCCTACGAGCAGTACTTC. The full variable domain, in which reference TRBV13 and TRBJ2-7 provide the parts outside the CDR3, is AAGVIQSPRHLIKEKRETATLKCYPIPRHDTVYWYQQGPGQDPQFLISFYEKMQSDKGSIPDRFSAQQFSDYHSELNMSSLELGDSALYFCASSSAYEQYFGPGTRLTVT.

V and J are TRBV25-1 and TRBJ2-7; unclear D gene. The CDR3 is made up of 11 amino acids. CDR1 is MGHDK, CDR2 SYGVNS, per germline. V lost 6 bases to trimming and J lost 4 bases, with 7 bases between them. CDR3 sequence: CASSPSYEQYF. The CDR3 nucleotides read TGTGCCAGCAGCCCTAGTTACGAGCAGTACTTC.